This T cell receptor beta chain was sequenced during a study of OX40 agonist ivuxolimab in advanced cancers. The overall study: The drug used for patients, ivuxolimab, was an agonistic anti-OX40 (CD134) antibody. Anti-PD-1, anti-PD-L1 or anti-CTLA-4 therapy given earlier was allowed, and roughly 40% had some. Findings and caveats of the study: CD4+ and CD8+ blood T cells expanded clonally by week 6 at 0.1 to 3.0 mg/kg. In a subset of nonresponders, normalized T-cell clonal expansion was also low.

Note on this clone: Antigen unknown.

Sequencing was performed with immunoSEQ multiplex PCR; in TCRdb, only in-frame clones are kept and a portion is missing. Of around 35,000 clones listed, 81% were seen once; the top ten hold over 1.2%. The V gene's germline CDR1 is SGHTA and CDR2 FQGNSA. This CDR3 is 15 amino acids long. V shed 1 base and J 4 bases; nucleotides not matched to a gene: 2. Material: CD4+ or CD8+ T cells sorted from blood, obtained in a trial of the OX40 agonist ivuxolimab. This sequence originates from an adult with an advanced solid tumor such as melanoma, head and neck, liver or kidney cancer. The chain carries TRBV7-2 and TRBJ2-3, with 10 bases that match TRBD1. Written as DNA, the CDR3 is TGTGCCAGCAGCTTAGGACAGGGGGCTCCAGATACGCAGTATTTT. Translated: CASSLGQGAPDTQYF.